This paragraph covers one T cell receptor (beta chain) sequence. This entry comes from a study of CD8 T cells in Susac syndrome. High-throughput TCR beta sequencing covered peripheral CD8+ and CD4+ T cells. While serving as controls, healthy donors were matched for age and sex. The authors reverse transcribed about 0.5 to 1 ug RNA with random hexamers. It was immunoSEQ multiplex PCR that amplified TCR beta CDR3 across 54 Vbeta and 13 Jbeta. TCRdb fed the immunoSEQ multiplex PCR reads into MiXCR, producing one record per CDR3 protein. The data contain about 210,000 distinct CDR3 sequences, about 95% of them singletons. In germline, CDR1 is MNHNS, CDR2 SASEGT. This CDR3 comprises 16 residues. V was cut by 10 bases and J by 0 bases, with 19 bases left in between.

Sequenced input: CD4+ T cells from PBMCs. The TCR originated in a human donor in good health. The chain has TRBV6-1 and TRBJ1-5; D may be TRBD1 (5 bases). The CDR3 spells CATRGGGQFSNQPQHF. CDR3 nucleotides: TGTGCCACCCGGGGGGGTGGACAATTTAGCAATCAGCCCCAGCATTTT.